The 14 T cell receptor beta chains listed next were all sequenced from one sample in a study of control samples from healthy donors and cancer patients. Profiling relied on immunoSEQ multiplex PCR, and the TCRdb table lists in-frame clones only, not all of them. The sample holds under 450,000 clones, about nine tenths seen once. The sequencing input was PBMCs. These receptors were taken from a man aged 35 to 55 with head and neck cancer.

The chain couples TRBV6-5 to TRBJ2-6, with D perhaps matching TRBD2 (5 bases). Trimming removed 7 bases from V and 2 bases from J, with 6 bases in between. Germline V gene sequence: CDR1 MNHEY, CDR2 SVGAGI. This CDR3 is 13 amino acids long. The CDR3 bases are TGTGCCAGCATGAGGGCTGGGGCCAACGTCCTGACTTTC. This codes for CASMRAGANVLTF.

Regarding this clone: Within the sample, other DNA sequences also encode this same CDR3. This rearrangement joins TRBV18 to TRBJ2-7; tentatively, D is TRBD1 (6 bases). The CDR3 is 13 amino acids. Trimming shortened V by 6 bases and J by 1 base, and 10 bases separated the two germline ends. Germline V CDR1 and CDR2: KGHSH, LQKENI. CDR3 in DNA: TGTGCCAGCTCCCCAGGACAGTCCTACGAGCAGTACTTC. Translation: CASSPGQSYEQYF.

Of note for this clone: The sample has other DNA sequences that encode this CDR3 too. The chain joins TRBV6-5 to TRBJ1-1; the D gene is possibly TRBD1 (5 bases). The germline V gene encodes CDR1 MNHEY and CDR2 SVGAGI. The CDR3 spans 14 residues. Trimming shortened V by 0 bases and J by 4 bases, and 9 bases separated the two germline ends. This CDR3 is CASSYSRGATEAFF. The CDR3 DNA reads TGTGCCAGCAGTTACTCTCGAGGGGCCACTGAAGCTTTCTTT.

J is TRBJ1-1 and V is TRBV18, with a possible D match to TRBD1 (5 bases). CDR1 KGHSH and CDR2 LQKENI come from the germline V gene. This CDR3 is built from 13 residues. Deletions cut 6 bases from V and 4 bases from J, with 12 bases between. CDR3 region: CASSGGESTEAFF. CDR3 DNA sequence: TGTGCCAGCTCCGGGGGGGAGTCCACTGAAGCTTTCTTT.

This chain's CDR3 is CASSAYEQYF. CDR3 sequence (DNA): TGTGCCAGCAGCGCCTACGAGCAGTACTTC. The gene calls are TRBV7-2 and TRBJ2-7, with D unclear. CDR3 size: 10 residues. The ends were cut back, 5 bases at V and 2 bases at J, with 1 base in the middle. From germline, CDR1 is SGHTA and CDR2 FQGNSA.

This chain links TRBV18 with TRBJ1-4; TRBD1 might be the D (5 bases). Germline V lookup: CDR1 KGHSH, CDR2 LQKENI. The CDR3 sequence is 15 residues long. With 2 bases removed from V and 8 bases from J, the gap between germline ends came to 15 bases. For the CDR3, the DNA is TGTGCCAGCTCACCAACGCAGGGCCCTGGAGAAAAACTGTTTTTT. Translated, it gives CASSPTQGPGEKLFF.

This sequence joins TRBV9 and TRBJ2-3; 14 nucleotides align to TRBD2. This CDR3 contains 16 residues. In germline, CDR1 is SGDLS, CDR2 YYNGEE. The ends lost 3 bases at V and 5 bases at J; junction bases unmatched: 5. CDR3 in DNA: TGTGCCAGCAGCGGCCTAGGACTAGCGGGGGGAGATACGCAGTATTTT. It translates to CASSGLGLAGGDTQYF.

The chain is built from TRBV9 and TRBJ2-5; 13 bases line up with TRBD2. Losses at the gene ends were 4 bases for V and 2 bases for J; bases not matched to a gene: 5. Germline V CDR1 and CDR2: SGDLS, YYNGEE. This CDR3 is built from 16 residues. CDR3 protein: CASSIGLAGAQETQYF. CDR3 bases: TGTGCCAGCAGCATCGGACTAGCGGGGGCGCAAGAGACCCAGTACTTC. The entire variable domain, with the rest obtained from reference TRBV9 and TRBJ2-5, is as follows: DSGVTQTPKHLITATGQRVTLRCSPRSGDLSVYWYQQSLDQGLQFLIQYYNGEERAKGNILERFSAQQFPDLHSELNLSSLELGDSALYFCASSIGLAGAQETQYFGPGTRLLVL.

The chain couples TRBV18 to TRBJ1-4; TRBD1 is a possible D gene (5 bases). Trimming removed 3 bases from V and 4 bases from J, with 12 bases in between. Looked up from germline, CDR1 is KGHSH and CDR2 is LQKENI. The CDR3 extends over 15 amino acids. CDR3 residues: CASSPGEAYNEKLFF. In DNA form, the CDR3 reads TGTGCCAGCTCACCGGGGGAGGCCTATAATGAAAAACTGTTTTTT.

Here the CDR3 DNA reads TGTGCCCCGGGCGGGACCTATAATTCACCCCTCCACTTT. This codes for CAPGGTYNSPLHF. This sequence joins TRBV12-3 or TRBV12-4 and TRBJ1-6, with D uncertain. This CDR3 comprises 13 residues. Trimming removed 11 bases from V and 2 bases from J, with 10 bases in between.

The chain joins TRBV28 to TRBJ2-7, with 10 bases matching TRBD1. Germline V gives CDR1 MDHEN, CDR2 SYDVKM. The trim removed 7 bases at V and 6 bases at J, leaving 9 bases unmatched. CDR3 length: 14 residues. In nucleotides, the CDR3 is TGTGCCAGCACCAGAGACAGGGGGCTATCCGAGCAGTACTTC. Translating gives CASTRDRGLSEQYF.

The chain combines TRBV5-1 with TRBJ1-1; 7 nucleotides align to TRBD1. With V trimmed by 4 bases and J by 1 base, 7 bases remained unmatched. The CDR3 runs 15 residues. Per germline, CDR1 SGHRS and CDR2 YFSETQ. The DNA for the CDR3 is TGCGCCAGCAGCCCCCAGACAGGGCAGAACACTGAAGCTTTCTTT. Its protein is CASSPQTGQNTEAFF.

This rearrangement joins TRBV5-4 to TRBJ2-7; D may correspond to TRBD1 or TRBD2 (5 bases each). The CDR3 sequence is 16 residues long. The V gene lost 0 bases and the J gene lost 0 bases, with 13 bases spanning the gap. Germline V gene lookup returns CDR1 SGHNT and CDR2 YYREEE (reference sequence). In nucleotides, the CDR3 is TGTGCCAGCAGCTTGGACAGAGGGGTGAGCTCCTACGAGCAGTACTTC. Amino acids: CASSLDRGVSSYEQYF.

The chain couples TRBV19 to TRBJ1-5; TRBD1 matches at 7 bases. The CDR3 covers 15 residues. The V segment lost 10 bases and the J segment 2 bases; nucleotides outside the gene matches: 11. Germline V lookup: CDR1 LNHDA, CDR2 SQIVND (reference sequence). Written as DNA, the CDR3 is TGTGCCACCAAAGGAGCAGGGGGTGGCAATCAGCCCCAGCATTTT. It encodes CATKGAGGGNQPQHF.